This is a list of T cell receptor beta chains from one sample in a study of blood T cell repertoires in COVID-19. TCRdb's table, derived via immunoSEQ multiplex PCR, lists solely in-frame clones and lacks some. The sample records around 60,000 clones, about 92% being singletons. The specimen was peripheral blood. The receptors shown here come from a man aged 45 to 65 with active COVID-19. CDR3s include the opening cysteine and the closing phenylalanine or tryptophan. A D gene is named only where the DNA matches it firmly. Size values are once, few and many counts, or a class for expanded clones, and some rows have none.

>NA|TRBJ2-1|TRBV5-1|NA
TGCGCCAGCACCTCGAGCGGATTACACAATGAGCAGTTCTTC
CASTSSGLHNEQFF
>NA|TRBJ2-5|TRBV6-5|TRBD2
TGTGCCAGCAGCGGACTAGCGGGAGGGCCTGAGACCCAGTACTTC
CASSGLAGGPETQYF
>NA|TRBJ2-5|TRBV28|NA
TGTGCCAGCAGTTTTTTCCAGTACCAAGAGACCCAGTACTTC
CASSFFQYQETQYF
>NA|TRBJ1-4|TRBV2|NA
TGTGCCAGCAGTGAGTCTGGGAGGGGTGAAAAACTGTTTTTT
CASSESGRGEKLFF
>NA|TRBJ2-7|TRBV5-1|TRBD2
TGCGCCAGCAGCGACCAGCGGGGGAGCTCCTACGAGCAGTACTTC
CASSDQRGSSYEQYF
>NA|TRBJ2-2|TRBV19|TRBD2
TGTGCCAGCCGGGAGTCTAGCGGTGCTTACACCGGGGAGCTGTTTTTT
CASRESSGAYTGELFF
>NA|TRBJ1-2|TRBV29-1|TRBD1
TGCAGCGTGGGACAGGGGGCCTATGGCTACACCTTC
CSVGQGAYGYTF
>NA|TRBJ2-3|TRBV30|NA
TGTGCCTGGAGATGGGGTAGCGTACTGGCAGATACGCAGTATTTT
CAWRWGSVLADTQYF
>NA|TRBJ2-6|TRBV23-1|NA
TGCGCCAGCAAGACAGAATACTCTGGGGCCAACGTCCTGACTTTC
CASKTEYSGANVLTF
>NA|TRBJ1-5|TRBV6-6|TRBD1
TGTGCCAGCAGGACAGGGGGTAGCAATCAGCCCCAGCATTTT
CASRTGGSNQPQHF
>NA|TRBJ2-7|TRBV4-2|TRBD2
TGTGCCAGCAGCCAAGACGGAAGCGGGGGGGCGACAGAGCAGTACTTC
CASSQDGSGGATEQYF
>NA|TRBJ2-3|TRBV7-9|TRBD2
TGTGCCAGCAGCTCTAGCGGGGGGAAAACAGATACGCAGTATTTT
CASSSSGGKTDTQYF
>NA|TRBJ1-2|TRBV2|TRBD1
TGTGCCAGCAGTGAGACAGGGGCCTATGGCTACACCTTC
CASSETGAYGYTF
>once|TRBJ1-5|TRBV19|NA
TGTGCCAGTAGTCGGGACTTTGATAGCAATCAGCCCCAGCATTTT
CASSRDFDSNQPQHF
>NA|TRBJ1-2|TRBV27|NA
TGTGCCAGCCGGAGGGGGGGGGTTGGTGGCTACACCTTC
CASRRGGVGGYTF
>NA|TRBJ1-4|TRBV4-3|NA
TGCGCCAGCAGCCAAGATAGGGATATGGGGGCGGTAACTAATGAAAAACTGTTTTTT
CASSQDRDMGAVTNEKLFF
>once|TRBJ1-2|TRBV12-5|NA
TGTGCTAGTGGTTTGGCTTCCAGGGTCGGCTATGGCTACACCTTC
CASGLASRVGYGYTF
>NA|TRBJ1-1|TRBV5-6|TRBD1
TGTGCCAGCAGGTCGACAGGGCCCCACACTGAAGCTTTCTTT
CASRSTGPHTEAFF
>NA|TRBJ2-2|TRBV7-8|TRBD2
TGTGCCAGCAGCCAGCTAGCGGCCAACACCGGGGAGCTGTTTTTT
CASSQLAANTGELFF
>NA|TRBJ2-6|TRBV4-1|NA
TGCGCCAGCAGCCACCCGGTAGGAGGTTCTGGGGCCAACGTCCTGACTTTC
CASSHPVGGSGANVLTF
>NA|TRBJ2-1|TRBV19|TRBD1
TGTGCCAGTAGTCCCCAGGGACAGGAATACAATGAGCAGTTCTTC
CASSPQGQEYNEQFF
>NA|TRBJ2-5|TRBV7-8|NA
TGTGCCAGCAGCTTGTTTGTCACAGCAGGAGAGACCCAGTACTTC
CASSLFVTAGETQYF
>NA|TRBJ2-1|TRBV7-8|TRBD2
TGTGCCAGCAGCTCGCGACTAGCGGGGGATTCCAATGAGCAGTTCTTC
CASSSRLAGDSNEQFF
>NA|TRBJ2-5|TRBV7-2|TRBD1
TGTGCCAGCAGCTTGACGGACAGGGCGAAGACCCAGTACTTC
CASSLTDRAKTQYF
>NA|TRBJ1-2|TRBV30|NA
TGTGCCTGGACTTTCAGCGATAACTATGGCTACACCTTC
CAWTFSDNYGYTF
>NA|TRBJ1-6|TRBV6-5|TRBD1
TGTGCCAGCAGTTACTCGAACAGGGGGGATTCACCCCTCCACTTT
CASSYSNRGDSPLHF
>NA|TRBJ2-1|TRBV6-6|NA
TGTGCCAGCAGTTACCTAGTCCCGGGGGGCGAGCAGTTCTTC
CASSYLVPGGEQFF
>NA|TRBJ2-5|TRBV6-5|NA
TGTGCCAGCAGGTCCTACTCCGGGTCGTTGGAGACCCAGTACTTC
CASRSYSGSLETQYF
>few|TRBJ2-5|TRBV11-3|TRBD2
TGTGCCAGCAGCCAGGACGGCGGGAGGGAGACCCAGTACTTC
CASSQDGGRETQYF
>NA|TRBJ1-1|TRBV2|TRBD1
TGTGCCAGCAGTGCCTTAACAGGGGGCCACACTGAAGCTTTCTTT
CASSALTGGHTEAFF
>NA|TRBJ2-5|TRBV5-1|NA
TGCGCCAGCAGCACGGTGGTGGGGCGGGGGCAGGAGACCCAGTACTTC
CASSTVVGRGQETQYF
>NA|TRBJ2-5|TRBV5-6|TRBD2
TGTGCCAGCAGCGGGACTAGCGGGGAGGAGACCCAGTACTTC
CASSGTSGEETQYF
>NA|TRBJ2-3|TRBV27|NA
TGTGCCAGCAGTCGGCGGCTTACAGATACGCAGTATTTT
CASSRRLTDTQYF
>NA|TRBJ2-5|TRBV6-1|TRBD2
TGTGCCAGCAGTGACCGACTAGCGGGAGTAGAGACCCAGTACTTC
CASSDRLAGVETQYF
>few|TRBJ1-2|TRBV2|TRBD1
TGTGCCAGCAGTTACCGCGCAGGGGGCGGCTACACCTTC
CASSYRAGGGYTF
>NA|TRBJ2-2|TRBV7-8|NA
TGTGCCAGCAGCCCCAGGGTGTACGCGAACACCGGGGAGCTGTTTTTT
CASSPRVYANTGELFF
>NA|TRBJ2-3|TRBV5-4|TRBD2
TGTGCCAGCAGCTCTCGGACTAGCGGGGGCGCGCAGTATTTT
CASSSRTSGGAQYF
>NA|TRBJ2-1|TRBV19|NA
TGTGCCAGTAGTATAGAAGCTTCGAGCTCCTACAATGAGCAGTTCTTC
CASSIEASSSYNEQFF
>NA|TRBJ2-7|TRBV19|NA
TGTGCCAGTAGTATGGGGCAGTTCTCCTACGAGCAGTACTTC
CASSMGQFSYEQYF
>NA|TRBJ2-3|TRBV20-1|NA
TGCAGTGCTAGTTCAAGAAGGGGGGGCACGGGGGATACGCAGTATTTT
CSASSRRGGTGDTQYF
>NA|TRBJ2-3|TRBV28|NA
TGTGCCAGCAGCCCCAGGAAGAGGGCCGGAACAGATACGCAGTATTTT
CASSPRKRAGTDTQYF
>NA|TRBJ2-7|TRBV11-3|NA
TGTGCCAGCAGCTTAGGAGGGGGTAGGTCCCACGAGCAGTACTTC
CASSLGGGRSHEQYF
>NA|TRBJ2-3|TRBV19|TRBD1
TGTGCCAGTACCACGACAGGGGGAATCACAGATACGCAGTATTTT
CASTTTGGITDTQYF
>NA|TRBJ1-2|TRBV6-6|NA
TGTGCCAGCAGTTACTCGGTAGGGGCTAACTATGGCTACACCTTC
CASSYSVGANYGYTF
>NA|TRBJ2-1|TRBV6-5|NA
TGTGCCAGCATCCGCAATGAGCAGTTCTTC
CASIRNEQFF
>NA|TRBJ2-7|TRBV5-4|TRBD2
TGTGCCAGCAGCTTCAGACTAGCGGGAGGGCCCTCCGAGCAGTACTTC
CASSFRLAGGPSEQYF
>NA|TRBJ1-2|TRBV6-1|NA
TGTGCCAGCAGTGAAGAGGGGTTCTCTGGCTACACCTTC
CASSEEGFSGYTF
>NA|TRBJ1-3|TRBV9|NA
TGTGCCAGCAGCGTAGACCCGACCCTCCCAGGGAACACCATATATTTT
CASSVDPTLPGNTIYF
>NA|TRBJ2-2|TRBV29-1|TRBD1
TGCAGCGTTGAAGAGGGGACAGCGAACACCGGGGAGCTGTTTTTT
CSVEEGTANTGELFF
>NA|TRBJ1-1|TRBV18|TRBD1
TGTGCCAGCGTCACCCAGGGGGGCAACACTGAAGCTTTCTTT
CASVTQGGNTEAFF
>NA|TRBJ2-7|TRBV18|TRBD1
TGTGCCAGCTCACCTTCTGCTACAGGGGCCTCCTACGAGCAGTACTTC
CASSPSATGASYEQYF
>once|TRBJ1-6|TRBV27|TRBD1
TGTGCCAGCAGTCCAGGGACAGCTTATAATTCACCCCTCCACTTT
CASSPGTAYNSPLHF
>NA|TRBJ1-1|TRBV29-1|NA
TGCAGCGCCATACAGGGTGAGCCTGAAGCTTTCTTT
CSAIQGEPEAFF